The rows below give T cell receptor beta chains drawn from one sample of a study of OX40 agonist ivuxolimab in advanced cancers. Clones were sequenced by immunoSEQ multiplex PCR, and TCRdb holds only the in-frame ones, with some missing. The sample has approximately 99,000 clones; roughly 94% are singletons. Sequencing was performed on CD4+ or CD8+ T cells sorted from blood, taken in a trial of the OX40 agonist ivuxolimab. These receptors originate from an adult with an advanced solid tumor such as melanoma, head and neck, liver or kidney cancer. CDR3s include the opening cysteine and the closing phenylalanine or tryptophan.

J	V	CDR3
TRBJ2-5	TRBV9	CASSVGVAGEKETQYF
TRBJ1-5	TRBV18	CASSPMEGWEPQHF
TRBJ2-7	TRBV14	CASSQTGLAGRLGGVEQYF
TRBJ2-3	TRBV9	CASSVERGTSGSDTQYF
TRBJ2-2	TRBV5-6	CASSFTSAYTGELFF
TRBJ2-6	TRBV5-1	CATTLRGGGSGANVLTF
TRBJ2-7	TRBV5-4	CASSFTGGAEQYF
TRBJ2-3	TRBV28	CASSSLGTSGFEFIDTQYF
TRBJ2-7	TRBV19	CASSTGGPYEQYF
TRBJ2-3	TRBV10-3	CAIRPSRGRETDTQYF
TRBJ2-5	TRBV28	CASSRGDLEETQYF
TRBJ1-3	TRBV5-4	CASSLEGARSGNTIYF
TRBJ2-7	TRBV4-3	CASSPLGGAGQGLYEQYF
TRBJ1-1	TRBV5-1	CASSLIPGGDEAFF
TRBJ2-7	TRBV5-1	CASSLALGGPYEQYF